This T cell receptor (beta chain) derives from a study of blood T cell repertoires in COVID-19. About the research overall: From the United States, Italy and Spain came samples of acute and convalescent COVID-19. PBMCs, B-cell-depleted T cells, or T cells provided the cDNA or gDNA that made up the material.

Original methodology: Amplification with reference gene primers provided the estimates of nucleated cell counts. Profiled with immunoSEQ multiplex PCR; TCRdb holds only in-frame clones, not every one. That table supplies the V and J calls and clone size; D and trimming were determined from the DNA. The sample lists some 200,000 clones, 80% to 90% occurring once. With regard to this clone: Within the sample, other DNA sequences also encode this same CDR3.

Each participant's cohort was designated according to participant-reported clinical history. Looked up from germline, CDR1 is LNHDA and CDR2 is SQIVND (reference sequence). The trim removed 6 bases at V and 1 base at J, leaving 7 bases unmatched. The CDR3 is made up of 15 amino acids. The J gene is TRBJ2-7, the V gene TRBV19, with 9 bases aligning to TRBD2. Input material: PBMCs or T cells enriched from blood (not recorded which). The TCR originated in a woman in her forties or fifties who had been exposed to COVID-19. The CDR3 loop reads CASSRLAGGSYEQYF. The CDR3 nucleotides are TGTGCCAGTAGCAGACTGGCGGGGGGGTCCTACGAGCAGTACTTC.